This T cell receptor beta chain was sequenced during a study of cytomegalovirus exposure and HLA in healthy donors. Study summary: The same platform used for the approximately 700 first-cohort repertoires was also used for the 120 or so validation repertoires, as a later analysis reported.

This clone was seen just once. Its target is not known. Study-wide results and caveats: The dataset shows that most TCR sequences were rare, while some public TCRs occurred in many donors.

The donors were part of the validation cohort of some 120 subjects. That cohort was separate from the first cohort, which comprised under 750 subjects. Here immunoSEQ multiplex PCR was the method, and the copy in TCRdb shows in-frame clones only, minus some. This table holds tens of thousands of clones, around 90% found once. The sequence was collected from a young woman in good health and CMV-seronegative. The source material was PBMCs.

DNA for the CDR3: TGTGCCAGCAGCCCGACAGTAAACACTGAAGCTTTCTTT. This gives the protein CASSPTVNTEAFF. The chain has TRBV7-9 and TRBJ1-1, with a possible D match to TRBD1 (5 bases). The CDR3 extends over 13 amino acids. V gave up 5 bases and J gave up 2 bases, with 9 bases separating them. CDR1 is SEHNR and CDR2 is FQNEAQ in the germline V gene (reference sequence). Filled out from reference TRBV7-9 and TRBJ1-1, the complete variable domain reads DTGVSQNPRHKITKRGQNVTFRCDPISEHNRLYWYRQTLGQGPEFLTYFQNEAQLEKSRLLSDRFSAERPKGSFSTLEIQRTEQGDSAMYLCASSPTVNTEAFFGQGTRLTVV.